Detailed here is one T cell receptor beta chain. One junction end does not reproduce the germline sequence, and a read error may be involved. The sample originates from a study of blood T cells in healthy people across ages. The CDR3 sequence is 14 residues long. Germline CDR1 LGHNT, CDR2 FRNRAP. A second PCR of 7 to 11 cycles used a sample-barcoded 5' primer and a J-beta primer mix. TCRdb reprocessed the 5' RACE reads via MiXCR and lists one record per CDR3 protein. The data contain some 760,000 distinct CDR3 sequences, 20% to 30% of them singletons. There were healthy Caucasian individuals from Russia, aged about 6 to 95, serving as donors. Separately, the same data were catalogued under a study of T cells of mothers and their children. From that study: Overlap measured in related mother-child pairs was slightly, non-significantly higher than in unrelated pairs.

This receptor was taken from a boy aged 5-17 years in good health. The V gene is TRBV12-5, the J gene TRBJ2-2, with D perhaps TRBD2 (6 bases). Material: blood. The CDR3 here is CASGFSGGTGELLF. Here the CDR3 DNA reads TGTGCTAGTGGTTTCTCTGGGGGGACCGGGGAGCTGCTTTTT.